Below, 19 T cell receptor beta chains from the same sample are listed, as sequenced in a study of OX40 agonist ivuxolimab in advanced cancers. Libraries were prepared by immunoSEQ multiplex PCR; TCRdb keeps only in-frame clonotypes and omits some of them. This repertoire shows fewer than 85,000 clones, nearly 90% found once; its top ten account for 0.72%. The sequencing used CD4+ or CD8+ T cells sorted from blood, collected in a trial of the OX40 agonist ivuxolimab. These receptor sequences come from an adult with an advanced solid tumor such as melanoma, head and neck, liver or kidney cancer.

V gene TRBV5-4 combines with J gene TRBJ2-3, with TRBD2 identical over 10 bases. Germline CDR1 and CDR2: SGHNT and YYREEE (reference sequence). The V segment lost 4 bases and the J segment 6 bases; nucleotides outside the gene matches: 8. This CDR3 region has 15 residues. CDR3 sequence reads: CASSASSGGHDTQYF. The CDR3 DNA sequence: TGTGCCAGCAGCGCGTCTAGCGGGGGTCATGATACGCAGTATTTT.

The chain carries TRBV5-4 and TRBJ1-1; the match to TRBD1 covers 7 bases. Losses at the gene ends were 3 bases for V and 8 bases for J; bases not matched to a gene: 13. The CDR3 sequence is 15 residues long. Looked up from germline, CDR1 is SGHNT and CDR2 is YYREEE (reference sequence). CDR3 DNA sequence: TGTGCCAGCAGCTCGGATCTTACAGGGGTCGGCGAAGCTTTCTTT. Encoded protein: CASSSDLTGVGEAFF.

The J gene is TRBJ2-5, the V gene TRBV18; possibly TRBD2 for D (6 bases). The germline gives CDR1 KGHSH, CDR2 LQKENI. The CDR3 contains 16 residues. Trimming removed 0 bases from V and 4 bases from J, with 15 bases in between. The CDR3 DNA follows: TGTGCCAGCTCACCACCTCGGGAGATCTGGTCAGAGACCCAGTACTTC. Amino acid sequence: CASSPPREIWSETQYF.

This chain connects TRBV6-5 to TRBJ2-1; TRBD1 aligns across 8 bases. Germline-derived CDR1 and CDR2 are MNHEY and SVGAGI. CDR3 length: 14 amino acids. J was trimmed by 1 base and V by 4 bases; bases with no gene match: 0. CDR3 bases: TGTGCCAGCAGTTGGGACAGGTCCTACAATGAGCAGTTCTTC. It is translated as CASSWDRSYNEQFF.

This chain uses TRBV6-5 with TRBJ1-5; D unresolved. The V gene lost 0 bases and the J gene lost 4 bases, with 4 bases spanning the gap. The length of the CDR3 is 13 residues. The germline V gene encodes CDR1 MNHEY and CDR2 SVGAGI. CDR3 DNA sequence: TGTGCCAGCAGTTACTCCCAGAATCAGCCCCAGCATTTT. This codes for CASSYSQNQPQHF.

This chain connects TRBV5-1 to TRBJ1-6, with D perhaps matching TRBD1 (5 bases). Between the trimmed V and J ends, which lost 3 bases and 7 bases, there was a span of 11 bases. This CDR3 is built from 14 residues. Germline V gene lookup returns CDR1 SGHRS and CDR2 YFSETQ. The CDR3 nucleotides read TGCGCCAGCAGCTCGGGACGCAGAAATTCACCCCTCCACTTT. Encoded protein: CASSSGRRNSPLHF.

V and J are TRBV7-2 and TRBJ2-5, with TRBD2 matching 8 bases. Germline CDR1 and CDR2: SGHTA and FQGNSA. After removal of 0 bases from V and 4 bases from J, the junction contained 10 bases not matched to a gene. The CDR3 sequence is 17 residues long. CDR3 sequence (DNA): TGTGCCAGCAGCTTAGCGGGGGTAGCGGGGTACCGAGAGACCCAGTACTTC. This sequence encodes CASSLAGVAGYRETQYF. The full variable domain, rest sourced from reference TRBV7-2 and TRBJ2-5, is GAGVSQSPSNKVTEKGKDVELRCDPISGHTALYWYRQSLGQGLEFLIYFQGNSAPDKSGLPSDRFSAERTGGSVSTLTIQRTQQEDSAVYLCASSLAGVAGYRETQYFGPGTRLLVL.

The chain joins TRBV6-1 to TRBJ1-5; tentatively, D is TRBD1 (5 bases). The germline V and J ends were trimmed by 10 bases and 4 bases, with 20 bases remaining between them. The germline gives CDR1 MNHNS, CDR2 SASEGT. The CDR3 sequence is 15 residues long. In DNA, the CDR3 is TGTGCCATCTCAGTGATAGGGGAGGGTAATCAGCCCCAGCATTTT. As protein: CAISVIGEGNQPQHF.

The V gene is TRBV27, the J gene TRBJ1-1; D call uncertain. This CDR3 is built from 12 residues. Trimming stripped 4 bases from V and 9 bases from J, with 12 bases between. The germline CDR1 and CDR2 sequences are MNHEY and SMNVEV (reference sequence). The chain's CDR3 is CASSSFTQQAFF. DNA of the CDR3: TGTGCCAGCAGTTCATTTACCCAACAAGCTTTCTTT.

CDR3 nucleotides: TGTGCCAGCAGTTACTCGAGTCGTGGGCAACGCGAGCAGTACTTC. The encoded protein is CASSYSSRGQREQYF. The V gene is TRBV6-5, the J gene TRBJ2-7; D unclear. Trimming stripped 0 bases from V and 6 bases from J, with 15 bases between. Germline-derived CDR1 and CDR2 are MNHEY and SVGAGI. The CDR3 loop spans 15 amino acids.

The CDR3 nucleotides are TGCGCCAGCAGCCAAGCGGTAGGGACAGCGGGGGAGCAGTACTTC. Its protein product is CASSQAVGTAGEQYF. The rearrangement links TRBV5-1 to TRBJ2-7; D may be TRBD1 or TRBD2 (7 bases each). V lost 4 bases to trimming and J lost 7 bases, with 21 bases between them. The germline gives CDR1 SGHRS, CDR2 YFSETQ. The CDR3 is 15 residues long.

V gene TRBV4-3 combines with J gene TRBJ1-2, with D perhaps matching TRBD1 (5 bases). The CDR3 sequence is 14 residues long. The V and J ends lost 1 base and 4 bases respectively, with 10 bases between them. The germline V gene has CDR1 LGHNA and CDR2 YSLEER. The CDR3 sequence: CASSQVTGAYGYTF. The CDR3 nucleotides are TGCGCCAGCAGCCAAGTAACAGGAGCCTATGGCTACACCTTC.

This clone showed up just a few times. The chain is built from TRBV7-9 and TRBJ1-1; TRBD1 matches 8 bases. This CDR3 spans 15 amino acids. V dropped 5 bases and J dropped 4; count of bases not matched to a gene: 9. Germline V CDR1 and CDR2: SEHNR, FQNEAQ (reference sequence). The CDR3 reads CASSVRGDRGTEAFF. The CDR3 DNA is TGTGCCAGCAGCGTCCGTGGTGACAGGGGCACTGAAGCTTTCTTT. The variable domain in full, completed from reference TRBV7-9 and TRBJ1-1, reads DTGVSQNPRHKITKRGQNVTFRCDPISEHNRLYWYRQTLGQGPEFLTYFQNEAQLEKSRLLSDRFSAERPKGSFSTLEIQRTEQGDSAMYLCASSVRGDRGTEAFFGQGTRLTVV.

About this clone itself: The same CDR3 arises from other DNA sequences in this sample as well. CDR3 in DNA: TGTGCCAGCAGCCGTGGACAGGGGGGAAACACCATATATTTT. It specifies CASSRGQGGNTIYF. V and J are TRBV5-5 and TRBJ1-3; 9 bases fit TRBD1. The V segment lost 4 bases and the J segment 4 bases; nucleotides outside the gene matches: 3. Germline V gives CDR1 SGHKS, CDR2 YYEKEE (reference sequence). This CDR3 has 14 amino acids.

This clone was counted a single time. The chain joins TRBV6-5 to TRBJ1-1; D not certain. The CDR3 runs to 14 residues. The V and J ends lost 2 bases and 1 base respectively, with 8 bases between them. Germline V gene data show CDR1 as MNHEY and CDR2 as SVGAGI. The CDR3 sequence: CASSYRVTNTEAFF. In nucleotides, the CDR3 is TGTGCCAGCAGTTACAGGGTCACGAACACTGAAGCTTTCTTT.

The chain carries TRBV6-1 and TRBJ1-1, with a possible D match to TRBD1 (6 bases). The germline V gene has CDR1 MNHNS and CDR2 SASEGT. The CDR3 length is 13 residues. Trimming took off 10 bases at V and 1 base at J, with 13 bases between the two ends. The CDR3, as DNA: TGTGCCACCGGCCCGACAGGGAACACTGAAGCTTTCTTT. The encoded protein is CATGPTGNTEAFF.

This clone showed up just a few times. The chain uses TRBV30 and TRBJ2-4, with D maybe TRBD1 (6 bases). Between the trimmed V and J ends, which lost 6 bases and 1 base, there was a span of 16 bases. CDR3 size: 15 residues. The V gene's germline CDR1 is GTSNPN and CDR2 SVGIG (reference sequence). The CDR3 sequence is CACPQGKGAKNIQYF. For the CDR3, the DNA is TGTGCCTGCCCCCAGGGGAAGGGTGCCAAAAACATTCAGTACTTC.

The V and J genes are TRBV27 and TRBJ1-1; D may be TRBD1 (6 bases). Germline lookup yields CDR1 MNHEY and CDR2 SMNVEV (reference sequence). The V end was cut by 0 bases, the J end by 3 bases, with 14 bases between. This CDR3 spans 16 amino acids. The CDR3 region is CASSLSGRGADTEAFF. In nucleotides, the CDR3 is TGTGCCAGCAGTTTATCGGGAAGGGGGGCAGACACTGAAGCTTTCTTT.

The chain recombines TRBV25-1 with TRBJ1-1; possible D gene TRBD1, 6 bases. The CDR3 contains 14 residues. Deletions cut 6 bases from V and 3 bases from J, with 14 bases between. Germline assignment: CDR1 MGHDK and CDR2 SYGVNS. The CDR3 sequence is CASRGRGPYTEAFF. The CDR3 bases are TGTGCCAGCAGAGGCAGGGGCCCTTACACTGAAGCTTTCTTT.